These 7 T cell receptor beta chains were all obtained from the same sample, sequenced in a study of blood T cell repertoires in COVID-19. Produced via immunoSEQ multiplex PCR; TCRdb's table is partial and in-frame only. The sample carries just under 150,000 clones, roughly 85% recorded once. Sequenced: peripheral blood. The receptors derive from a human donor with acute or convalescent COVID-19. The donor label of this sample is uncertain.

The table lists this clone with a count of one. V gene TRBV6-4 combines with J gene TRBJ1-5; TRBD1 agrees at 7 bases. The junction had 7 bases not matched to a gene; V was cut back by 7 bases and J by 1 base. CDR3 length equals 15 residues. Germline CDR1 is MRHNA and CDR2 is SNTAGT. This CDR3 reads CASTLDRVSNQPQHF. In DNA form, the CDR3 reads TGTGCCAGCACCCTAGACAGGGTGAGCAATCAGCCCCAGCATTTT.

This chain uses TRBV7-2 with TRBJ1-3; weak D call: TRBD1 (6 bases). The ends were cut back, 5 bases at V and 4 bases at J, with 12 bases in the middle. Germline CDR1 reads SGHTA; CDR2 reads FQGNSA. The CDR3 has 14 amino acids. CDR3 residues: CASSNGGAGNTIYF. The CDR3 DNA sequence: TGTGCCAGCAGCAACGGGGGGGCAGGAAACACCATATATTTT.

The chain combines TRBV28 with TRBJ1-2; D call uncertain. This CDR3 is built from 12 residues. V was pared by 7 bases and J by 8 bases, with 14 bases between. CDR1 is MDHEN, CDR2 SYDVKM, per germline. In DNA, the CDR3 is TGTGCCAGCAATTCGCGGGGAGGGGGCTACACCTTC. This encodes CASNSRGGGYTF.

The chain joins TRBV9 to TRBJ2-3; D gene unclear. Trimming stripped 0 bases from V and 3 bases from J, with 11 bases between. This CDR3 spans 15 amino acids. The germline V gene encodes CDR1 SGDLS and CDR2 YYNGEE. The CDR3 bases are TGTGCCAGCAGCGTAGGATGGCAGGTGACAGATACGCAGTATTTT. Residues: CASSVGWQVTDTQYF. The full variable domain, its missing parts supplied by reference TRBV9 and TRBJ2-3, is DSGVTQTPKHLITATGQRVTLRCSPRSGDLSVYWYQQSLDQGLQFLIQYYNGEERAKGNILERFSAQQFPDLHSELNLSSLELGDSALYFCASSVGWQVTDTQYFGPGTRLTVL.

This chain uses TRBV6-5 with TRBJ1-6; D remains ambiguous. Germline CDR1 MNHEY, CDR2 SVGAGI. This CDR3 has 12 residues. Trimming shortened V by 11 bases and J by 9 bases, and 14 bases separated the two germline ends. For the CDR3, the DNA is TGTGCCGGGAGTCGACCCTTTTCACCCCTCCACTTT. Translated: CAGSRPFSPLHF.

This rearrangement joins TRBV7-9 to TRBJ1-1; D not certain. There are 14 residues in the CDR3. The germline gives CDR1 SEHNR, CDR2 FQNEAQ (reference sequence). Trimming left V 2 bases short and J 0 bases short, with 7 bases between. In DNA form, the CDR3 reads TGTGCCAGCAGCTTATTGCGGATGAACACTGAAGCTTTCTTT. Translating it yields CASSLLRMNTEAFF.

V usage is TRBV5-4 and J usage is TRBJ1-5; possible D gene TRBD1, 5 bases. Trimming shortened V by 0 bases and J by 4 bases, and 14 bases separated the two germline ends. This CDR3 spans 16 amino acids. Germline assignment: CDR1 SGHNT and CDR2 YYREEE (reference sequence). The DNA for the CDR3 is TGTGCCAGCAGCTTGGACGGGGGTAGAGAAAATCAGCCCCAGCATTTT. It is translated as CASSLDGGRENQPQHF.